These 27 T cell receptor beta chains share one sample of origin, sequenced in a study of T cell changes during pregnancy in multiple sclerosis. The assay was immunoSEQ multiplex PCR, and TCRdb's table has in-frame clones only and misses some. In the table there are some 52,000 clones, 80% to 95% of which are singletons. The sample here was CD4+ T cells from peripheral blood mononuclear cells, taken in the third trimester of pregnancy. The origin of the receptors is a female donor with multiple sclerosis, enrolled in a pregnancy study.

This chain connects TRBV30 to TRBJ1-2, with TRBD1 matching 9 bases. Germline V gives CDR1 GTSNPN, CDR2 SVGIG (reference sequence). This CDR3 spans 13 amino acids. V was clipped by 0 bases and J by 7 bases; unmatched bases: 3. For the CDR3, the DNA is TGTGCCTGGAGTGTACAGGGGGCCGGTGGCTACACCTTC. It encodes CAWSVQGAGGYTF.

The chain carries TRBV7-3 and TRBJ1-1; D gene ambiguous. This CDR3 comprises 14 residues. Germline assignment: CDR1 SGHTA and CDR2 FQGTGA. V lost 1 base and J lost 6, with 12 bases in between. CDR3 region: CASSLKPGSAEAFF. Here the CDR3 DNA reads TGTGCCAGCAGCTTAAAGCCGGGGAGCGCTGAAGCTTTCTTT.

The rearrangement joins TRBV7-8 to TRBJ1-1, with D possibly matching TRBD1 (5 bases). This CDR3 contains 14 residues. V was trimmed by 1 base and J by 2 bases, leaving 8 bases between them. Germline CDR1 and CDR2: SGHVS and FQNEAQ. The CDR3 loop reads CASSLGQTNTEAFF. The CDR3 DNA reads TGTGCCAGCAGCTTAGGACAGACTAACACTGAAGCTTTCTTT.

The chain recombines TRBV9 with TRBJ2-1; D might be TRBD1 (5 bases). Germline CDR1 is SGDLS and CDR2 is YYNGEE. V lost 0 bases and J 3 bases, leaving 10 bases between the germline ends. The CDR3 loop spans 15 amino acids. CDR3 protein: CASSVGQGDYNEQFF. Here the CDR3 DNA reads TGTGCCAGCAGCGTAGGGCAGGGCGACTACAATGAGCAGTTCTTC.

The chain combines TRBV27 with TRBJ2-3; 7 positions match TRBD2. Per the germline V gene, CDR1 is MNHEY and CDR2 is SMNVEV (reference sequence). This CDR3 spans 14 amino acids. Trimming removed 4 bases from V and 3 bases from J; junction bases left unmatched: 4. CDR3 nucleotides: TGTGCCAGCAGTTGGGCGGGAGCGACAGATACGCAGTATTTT. Its protein is CASSWAGATDTQYF.

The chain combines TRBV9 with TRBJ2-5, with no clear D. The germline CDR1 and CDR2 sequences are SGDLS and YYNGEE. Trimming cost V 3 bases and J 5 bases, with 5 bases left between them. The CDR3 runs to 11 residues. The CDR3 DNA reads as TGTGCCAGCAGCGCCGGTGAGACCCAGTACTTC. Translated: CASSAGETQYF.

This clone was detected once. The rearrangement uses TRBV6-1 and TRBJ2-2; D is perhaps TRBD1 (6 bases). Per germline, CDR1 MNHNS and CDR2 SASEGT. The V end was cut by 4 bases, the J end by 6 bases, with 15 bases between. This CDR3 comprises 15 residues. CDR3 sequence (DNA): TGTGCCAGCAGTGCGAGGGACATTAGGGCCGGGGAGCTGTTTTTT. Translation: CASSARDIRAGELFF.

This sequence joins TRBV7-9 and TRBJ2-2; weak D call: TRBD1 (6 bases). Looked up from germline, CDR1 is SEHNR and CDR2 is FQNEAQ (reference sequence). The V end lost 6 bases, the J end lost 5 bases, and 16 bases lay between the germline ends. The CDR3 contains 15 residues. The CDR3 DNA reads TGTGCCAGCAGTCTTGTAGGGGGAAATACCGGGGAGCTGTTTTTT. It specifies CASSLVGGNTGELFF.

The chain has TRBV9 and TRBJ2-7; no reliable D call. The CDR3 runs 15 residues. The V end was cut by 0 bases, the J end by 0 bases, with 10 bases between. The V gene's germline CDR1 is SGDLS and CDR2 YYNGEE. CDR3 DNA sequence: TGTGCCAGCAGCGTAGTCCTTGCTAGCTCCTACGAGCAGTACTTC. Amino acids: CASSVVLASSYEQYF.

The chain joins TRBV5-1 to TRBJ1-1, with 7 bases aligning to TRBD1. V lost 1 base, J lost 5 bases, and 8 bases stayed unmatched. The CDR3 covers 15 residues. In germline, CDR1 is SGHRS, CDR2 YFSETQ. The CDR3 sequence is CASSLRQGIITEAFF. The DNA for the CDR3 is TGCGCCAGCAGCTTGAGACAGGGAATAATAACTGAAGCTTTCTTT.

This chain links TRBV7-6 with TRBJ2-7; D perhaps matches TRBD2 (6 bases). Germline V gene sequence: CDR1 SGHVS, CDR2 FNYEAQ. Trimming removed 2 bases from V and 9 bases from J, with 11 bases in between. The CDR3 sequence is 12 residues long. Here the CDR3 reads CASSLPGRLQYF. CDR3 nucleotides: TGTGCCAGCAGCTTACCAGGGAGGCTGCAGTACTTC.

V is TRBV6-5 and J is TRBJ1-2; D not certain. The CDR3 has 14 amino acids. Looked up from germline, CDR1 is MNHEY and CDR2 is SVGAGI. V was shortened by 4 bases and J by 7 bases, with 16 bases between the two germline ends. The CDR3 DNA is TGTGCCAGCAGTTCATTTAGGAGCGTAGCTGGCTACACCTTC. Residues: CASSSFRSVAGYTF.

The genes are TRBV9 and TRBJ2-3; perhaps TRBD2 as D (6 bases). The CDR3 totals 14 residues. Germline-derived CDR1 and CDR2 are SGDLS and YYNGEE. Trimming removed 4 bases from V and 4 bases from J, with 13 bases in between. This CDR3 reads CASSPGLLPDTQYF. In DNA, the CDR3 is TGTGCCAGCAGCCCGGGACTCCTCCCAGATACGCAGTATTTT.

The CDR3 here is CASSLGRGWEETQYF. The CDR3 region has the DNA TGTGCCAGCAGCTTGGGCAGGGGATGGGAAGAGACCCAGTACTTC. J is TRBJ2-5 and V is TRBV5-4; D might be TRBD1 (6 bases). The CDR3 is made up of 15 amino acids. Germline V gives CDR1 SGHNT, CDR2 YYREEE (reference sequence). Trimming stripped 0 bases from V and 3 bases from J, with 12 bases between.

Here the CDR3 reads CASSPKGLAGPTDTQYF. CDR3 nucleotide sequence: TGTGCCAGCAGCCCGAAAGGACTAGCGGGCCCCACAGATACGCAGTATTTT. V is TRBV5-4 and J is TRBJ2-3, with 11 bases matching TRBD2. The J segment lost 2 bases and the V segment lost 4 bases, leaving 9 bases of the junction unmatched. This CDR3 is 17 amino acids long. Looked up from germline, CDR1 is SGHNT and CDR2 is YYREEE (reference sequence).

The chain joins TRBV9 to TRBJ1-1; D call uncertain. This CDR3 spans 14 amino acids. V shed 0 bases and J shed 3 bases, with 9 bases lying between them. CDR1 is SGDLS and CDR2 is YYNGEE in the germline V gene. The CDR3 protein is CASSVVPRDTEAFF. CDR3 nucleotide sequence: TGTGCCAGCAGCGTAGTCCCCCGAGACACTGAAGCTTTCTTT.

The chain links TRBV5-8 to TRBJ2-1; the D is unclear. Between the trimmed V and J ends, which lost 6 bases and 10 bases, there was a span of 17 bases. The CDR3 runs to 13 residues. Germline assignment: CDR1 SGHTS and CDR2 YDEGEE. The CDR3 coding sequence is TGTGCCAGCAACCGCGAACGTTTTGAAGAGCAGTTCTTC. It specifies CASNRERFEEQFF.

This chain connects TRBV5-6 to TRBJ2-5, with a weak D call TRBD1 (5 bases). V was clipped by 6 bases and J by 5 bases, with 17 bases between them. The CDR3 loop spans 14 amino acids. Germline CDR1 SGHDT, CDR2 YYEEEE. In DNA, the CDR3 is TGTGCCAGCACCATGAAAGGGGCCTGGGAGACCCAGTACTTC. Its translation: CASTMKGAWETQYF.

The chain combines TRBV28 with TRBJ1-3, with D possibly being TRBD1 (6 bases). The V and J ends lost 3 bases and 4 bases respectively, with 19 bases between them. Looked up from germline, CDR1 is MDHEN and CDR2 is SYDVKM. The CDR3 sequence is 17 residues long. The CDR3 is CASSLTGRGGHGNTIYF. Here the CDR3 DNA reads TGTGCCAGCAGTTTGACCGGCCGGGGGGGGCACGGAAACACCATATATTTT.

The chain employs TRBV5-1 and TRBJ2-1, with a weak D call TRBD2 (6 bases). V dropped 0 bases and J dropped 11 bases, with 9 bases sitting between them. This CDR3 has 12 amino acids. Germline V gives CDR1 SGHRS, CDR2 YFSETQ. The CDR3 DNA reads as TGCGCCAGCAGCTTGGAAGCGGGTAAGCAGTTCTTC. Translated: CASSLEAGKQFF.

The rearrangement joins TRBV6-1 to TRBJ2-1; 11 nucleotides agree with TRBD1. After removal of 3 bases from V and 6 bases from J, the junction contained 4 bases not matched to a gene. The CDR3 is made up of 15 amino acids. Germline CDR1 MNHNS, CDR2 SASEGT. DNA for the CDR3: TGTGCCAGCAGTGACCGGGACAGGGGGTTCAATGAGCAGTTCTTC. Protein: CASSDRDRGFNEQFF.

V usage is TRBV11-2 and J usage is TRBJ2-7; D is unclear. V gave up 4 bases and J gave up 6 bases, with 13 bases separating them. Per germline, CDR1 SGHAT and CDR2 FQNNGV. The CDR3 consists of 13 residues. The DNA for the CDR3 is TGTGCCAGCAGCTCCCCCCCTCCGGGCGAGCAGTACTTC. Translating it yields CASSSPPPGEQYF.

This rearrangement joins TRBV9 to TRBJ1-3; no reliable D call. V was clipped by 0 bases and J by 0 bases, with 10 bases between them. Germline CDR1 is SGDLS and CDR2 is YYNGEE. The CDR3 is 16 residues long. DNA for the CDR3: TGTGCCAGCAGCGTAGGGGGAGCCCTCTCTGGAAACACCATATATTTT. This gives the protein CASSVGGALSGNTIYF.

This clone was counted once. The J gene is TRBJ2-7, the V gene TRBV30, with D perhaps matching TRBD2 (5 bases). Trimming shortened V by 3 bases and J by 5 bases, and 11 bases separated the two germline ends. CDR1 is GTSNPN and CDR2 is SVGIG in the germline V gene (reference sequence). This CDR3 is 12 amino acids long. CDR3 nucleotide sequence: TGTGCCTGGAGGGGGAGTAGACACGAGCAGTACTTC. Protein: CAWRGSRHEQYF.

The chain uses TRBV6-4 and TRBJ1-2, with TRBD1 matching 8 bases. The germline gives CDR1 MRHNA, CDR2 SNTAGT. The CDR3 length is 15 residues. V was pared by 6 bases and J by 4 bases, with 10 bases of the junction left unmatched. CDR3 coding DNA: TGTGCCAGCAGCTATCTCAGGGGGCTGGGCTATGGCTACACCTTC. Its protein is CASSYLRGLGYGYTF.

This sequence joins TRBV27 and TRBJ2-7; 11 nucleotides match TRBD2. The CDR3 covers 16 residues. Germline V lookup: CDR1 MNHEY, CDR2 SMNVEV (reference sequence). V gave up 1 base and J gave up 3 bases; unmatched junction bases: 5. The CDR3 reads CASSLWLAGGIYEQYF. In DNA, the CDR3 is TGTGCCAGCAGTTTATGGCTAGCGGGAGGCATCTACGAGCAGTACTTC.

The chain has TRBV4-1 and TRBJ1-2, with 7 bases identical to TRBD1. V shed 4 bases, J shed 3 bases, and the junction held 11 bases outside the gene matches. Per the germline V gene, CDR1 is MGHRA and CDR2 is YSYEKL. The CDR3 is 16 amino acids. CDR3 in DNA: TGCGCCAGCAGCCCCCAACCCGGGACAGCCTACTATGGCTACACCTTC. The encoded protein is CASSPQPGTAYYGYTF.